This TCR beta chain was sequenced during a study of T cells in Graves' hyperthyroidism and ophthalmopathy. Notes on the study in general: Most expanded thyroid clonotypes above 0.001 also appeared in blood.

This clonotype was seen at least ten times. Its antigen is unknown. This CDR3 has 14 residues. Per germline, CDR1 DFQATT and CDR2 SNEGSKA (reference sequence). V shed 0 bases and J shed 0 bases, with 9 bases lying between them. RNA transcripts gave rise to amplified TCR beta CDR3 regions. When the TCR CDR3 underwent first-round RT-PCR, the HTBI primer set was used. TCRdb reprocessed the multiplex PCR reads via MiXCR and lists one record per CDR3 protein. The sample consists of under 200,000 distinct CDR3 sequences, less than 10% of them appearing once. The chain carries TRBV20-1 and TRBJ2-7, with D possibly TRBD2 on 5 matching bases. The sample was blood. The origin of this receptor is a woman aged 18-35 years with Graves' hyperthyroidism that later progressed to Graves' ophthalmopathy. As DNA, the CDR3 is TGCAGTGCTAGAGAATTCGGGGTCTCCTACGAGCAGTACTTC. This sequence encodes CSAREFGVSYEQYF.